This record looks at one T cell receptor (beta chain) sequence and its context. Data came from immunoSEQ multiplex PCR; TCRdb stores just in-frame clones and leaves some out. The data hold a few hundred thousand clones, with more than 80% observed a single time. The data are from a study of blood T cell repertoires in COVID-19. Looking at the study overall: T cells, B-cell-depleted T cells, or PBMCs provided the cDNA or gDNA that served as material.

Unmatched junction bases numbered 2, after V lost 6 bases and J lost 2 bases. Germline CDR1 is SGHRS and CDR2 is YFSETQ. The CDR3 has 14 amino acids. The sequence came from a young woman with COVID-19, enrolled during active disease. This chain uses TRBV5-1 with TRBJ2-6; 7 nucleotides line up with TRBD1. The sequenced material came from peripheral blood. The CDR3 DNA is TGCGCCAGCATCGACAGGGCTGGGGCCAACGTCCTGACTTTC. Translation gives CASIDRAGANVLTF.